Below, one T cell receptor beta chain is given with its context. These data are taken from a study of tumor-infiltrating lymphocytes in primary liver carcinoma. The source of the blood RNA was unsorted whole blood, and germline DNA was extracted as well. CDR3 size: 16 residues. Making TCR beta cDNA involved 400 to 600 ng total RNA and a constant-region primer. ARM-PCR, slightly modified, supplied the TCR beta libraries through three nested multiplex PCR rounds. Researchers ran the first two PCR rounds for roughly 10 cycles each with TRBV1-TRBV30 forward primers and a C-beta reverse primer. TCRdb fed the multiplex PCR reads into MiXCR, producing one record per CDR3 protein. This sample yields approximately 310,000 distinct CDR3 sequences, of which 60% to 80% are seen a single time; 9% to 10% belongs to the top ten.

The rearrangement links TRBV1 to TRBJ1-6; the D segment call TRBD1 is taken from the table without a DNA check. TRBV1 is a listed pseudogene. The sequencing sample was made of peripheral blood. This clonotype originated in a man between 40 and 49 years old with primary liver carcinoma and hepatitis B virus infection. The CDR3, as DNA: TGCACCAGCAGCCAATCCCCGGCCGGACCCTATTCGCCCCTCCACTTT. Translation gives CTSSQSPAGPYSPLHF.